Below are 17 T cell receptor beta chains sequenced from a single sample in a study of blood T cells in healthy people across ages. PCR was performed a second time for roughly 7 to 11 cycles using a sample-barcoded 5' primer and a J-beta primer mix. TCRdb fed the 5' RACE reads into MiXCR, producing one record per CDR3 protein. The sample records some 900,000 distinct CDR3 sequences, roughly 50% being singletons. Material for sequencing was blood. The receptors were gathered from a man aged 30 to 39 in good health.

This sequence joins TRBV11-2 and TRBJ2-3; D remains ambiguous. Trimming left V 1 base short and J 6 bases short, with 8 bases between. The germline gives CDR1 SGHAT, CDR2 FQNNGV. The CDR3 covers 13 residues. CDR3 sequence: CASSLGAPDTQYF. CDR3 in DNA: TGTGCCAGCAGCTTAGGGGCCCCGGATACGCAGTATTTT.

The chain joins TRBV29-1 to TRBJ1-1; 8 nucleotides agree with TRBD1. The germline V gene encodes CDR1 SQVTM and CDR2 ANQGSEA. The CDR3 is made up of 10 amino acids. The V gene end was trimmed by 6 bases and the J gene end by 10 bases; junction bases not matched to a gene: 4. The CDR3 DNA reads TGCAGCGTCCTACAGGGGGGAGCTTTCTTT. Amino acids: CSVLQGGAFF.

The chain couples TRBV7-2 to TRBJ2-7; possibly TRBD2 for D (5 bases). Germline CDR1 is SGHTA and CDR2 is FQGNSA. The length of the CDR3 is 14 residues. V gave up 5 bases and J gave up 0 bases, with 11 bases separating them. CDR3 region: CASSVPGNSYEQYF. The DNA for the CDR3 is TGTGCCAGCAGCGTACCGGGAAACTCCTACGAGCAGTACTTC.

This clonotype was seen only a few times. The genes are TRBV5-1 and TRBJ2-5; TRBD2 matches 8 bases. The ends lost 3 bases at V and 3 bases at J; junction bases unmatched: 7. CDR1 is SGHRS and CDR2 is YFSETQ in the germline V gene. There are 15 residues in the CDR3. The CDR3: CASSSHPGLEETQYF. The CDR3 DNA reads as TGCGCCAGCAGCTCTCATCCGGGACTAGAAGAGACCCAGTACTTC.

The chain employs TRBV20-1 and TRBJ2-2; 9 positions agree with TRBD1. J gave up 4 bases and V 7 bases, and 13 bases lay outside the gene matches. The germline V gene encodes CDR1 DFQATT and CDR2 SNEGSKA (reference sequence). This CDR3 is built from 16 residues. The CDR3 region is CSGEGPGQGGTGELFF. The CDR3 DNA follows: TGCAGTGGTGAAGGCCCGGGACAGGGAGGCACCGGGGAGCTGTTTTTT.

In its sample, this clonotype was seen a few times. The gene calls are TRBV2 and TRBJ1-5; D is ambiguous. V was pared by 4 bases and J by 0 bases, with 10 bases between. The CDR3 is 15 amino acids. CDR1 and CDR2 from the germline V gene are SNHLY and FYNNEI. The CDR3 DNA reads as TGTGCCAGCAGTGGCGAGCAGCTTAGCAATCAGCCCCAGCATTTT. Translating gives CASSGEQLSNQPQHF. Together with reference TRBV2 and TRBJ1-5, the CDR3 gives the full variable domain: EPEVTQTPSHQVTQMGQEVILRCVPISNHLYFYWYRQILGQKVEFLVSFYNNEISEKSEIFDDQFSVERPDGSNFTLKIRSTKLEDSAMYFCASSGEQLSNQPQHFGDGTRLSIL.

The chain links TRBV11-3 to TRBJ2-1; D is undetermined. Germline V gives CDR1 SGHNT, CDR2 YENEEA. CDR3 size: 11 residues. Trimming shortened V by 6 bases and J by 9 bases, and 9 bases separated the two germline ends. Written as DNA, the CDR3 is TGTGCCAGCAGGGGCTTGGCTGAGCAGTTCTTC. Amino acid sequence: CASRGLAEQFF.

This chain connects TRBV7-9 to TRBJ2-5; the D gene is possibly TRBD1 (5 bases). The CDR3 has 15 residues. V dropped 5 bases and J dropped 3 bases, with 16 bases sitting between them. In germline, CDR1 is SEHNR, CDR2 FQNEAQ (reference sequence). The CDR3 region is CASSRKGQGEETQYF. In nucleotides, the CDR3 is TGTGCCAGCAGCAGAAAGGGTCAGGGTGAAGAGACCCAGTACTTC.

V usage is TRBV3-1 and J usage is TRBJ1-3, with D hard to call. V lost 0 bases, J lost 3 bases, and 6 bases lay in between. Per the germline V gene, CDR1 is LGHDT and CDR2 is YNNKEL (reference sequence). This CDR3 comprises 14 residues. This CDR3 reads CASSQEGYGNTIYF. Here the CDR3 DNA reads TGTGCCAGCAGCCAAGAAGGGTATGGAAACACCATATATTTT. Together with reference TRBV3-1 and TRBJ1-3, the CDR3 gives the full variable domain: DTAVSQTPKYLVTQMGNDKSIKCEQNLGHDTMYWYKQDSKKFLKIMFSYNNKELIINETVPNRFSPKSPDKAHLNLHINSLELGDSAVYFCASSQEGYGNTIYFGEGSWLTVV.

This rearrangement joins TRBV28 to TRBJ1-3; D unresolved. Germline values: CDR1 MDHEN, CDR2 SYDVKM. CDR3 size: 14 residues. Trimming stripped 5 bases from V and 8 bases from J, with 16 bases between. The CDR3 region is CASSLGSSPDTIYF. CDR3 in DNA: TGTGCCAGCAGTCTCGGTAGCTCCCCCGACACCATATATTTT.

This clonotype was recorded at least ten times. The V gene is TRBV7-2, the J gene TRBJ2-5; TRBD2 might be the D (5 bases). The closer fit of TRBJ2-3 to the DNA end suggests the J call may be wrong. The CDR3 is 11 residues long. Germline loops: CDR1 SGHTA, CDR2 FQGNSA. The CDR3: CASSAGKTQYF. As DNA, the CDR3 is TGTGCCAGCAGCGCCGGGAAGACGCAGTATTTT.

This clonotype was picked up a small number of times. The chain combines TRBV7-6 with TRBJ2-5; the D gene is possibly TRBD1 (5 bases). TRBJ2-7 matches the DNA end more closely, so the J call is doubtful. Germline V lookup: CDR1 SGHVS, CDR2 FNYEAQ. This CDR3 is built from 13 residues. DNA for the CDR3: TGTGCCAGCAGCCGAACTACAGGCGGCGAGCAGTACTTC. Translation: CASSRTTGGEQYF.

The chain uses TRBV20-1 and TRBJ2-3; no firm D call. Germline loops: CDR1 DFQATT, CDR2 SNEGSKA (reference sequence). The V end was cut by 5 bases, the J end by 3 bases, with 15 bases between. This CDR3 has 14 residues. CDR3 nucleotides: TGCAGTGCTCCTCACGGAACGCGAACAGATACGCAGTATTTT. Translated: CSAPHGTRTDTQYF.

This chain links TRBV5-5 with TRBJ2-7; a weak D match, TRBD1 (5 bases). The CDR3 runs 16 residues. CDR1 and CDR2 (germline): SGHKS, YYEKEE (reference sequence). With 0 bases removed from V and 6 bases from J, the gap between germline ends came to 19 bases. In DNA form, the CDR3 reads TGTGCCAGCAGCTTGGTAGTGAACCCTGCAAGGGGCGAGCAGTACTTC. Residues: CASSLVVNPARGEQYF.

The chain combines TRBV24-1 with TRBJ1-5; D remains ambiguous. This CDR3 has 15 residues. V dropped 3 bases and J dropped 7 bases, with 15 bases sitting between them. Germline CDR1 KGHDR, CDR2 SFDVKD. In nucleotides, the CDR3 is TGTGCCACCAGTGATCCAAAGAGTATCGGGCAGCCCCAGCATTTT. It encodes CATSDPKSIGQPQHF.

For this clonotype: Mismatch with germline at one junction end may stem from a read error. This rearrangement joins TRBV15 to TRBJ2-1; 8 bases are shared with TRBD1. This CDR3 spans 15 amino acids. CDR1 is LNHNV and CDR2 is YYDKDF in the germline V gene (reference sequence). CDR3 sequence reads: CATSRNQGANNEQFF. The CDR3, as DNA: TGTGCCACCAGCAGAAATCAGGGGGCCAACAATGAGCAGTTCTTT.

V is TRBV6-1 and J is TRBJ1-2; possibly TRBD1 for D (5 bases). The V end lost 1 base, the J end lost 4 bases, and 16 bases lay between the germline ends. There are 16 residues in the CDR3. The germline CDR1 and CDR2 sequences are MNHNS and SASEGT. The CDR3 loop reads CASSEGGTGRFYGYTF. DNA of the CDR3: TGTGCCAGCAGTGAAGGGGGGACGGGGAGGTTCTATGGCTACACCTTC.